This TCR beta chain is from a study of blood T cell repertoires in COVID-19 (dated by TCRdb to 2020 to 2022). Concerning the study at large: Collaborator samples came from the United States, Italy and Spain and covered acute and convalescent phases of COVID-19. The dataset comprised deeply sampled blood TCRbeta repertoires from subjects exposed to, actively infected with, or recovered from COVID-19. The prospective study material was composed of cDNA or gDNA derived from T cells, B-cell-depleted T cells, or PBMCs. The sample metadata nearly always contained a de-identified subject ID, COVID-19 status, age in years and sex. Samples came from the ongoing ImmuneRACE study (first 160 participants) plus 1,254 subjects from 6 global collaborators. The repertoires were released in a freely available public database meant as a resource for research on the immune response to SARS-CoV-2. Where available, HLA class I and class II types were obtained from metadata supplied by the sample provider rather than from assay-based typing.

This clone occurred once. This clone's antigen is unknown. Nothing much larger sits one base from this clone, and base qualities are not available. From its cysteine to its phenylalanine, the CDR3 spans 16 amino acids. The only DNA kept is the CDR3, 48 bases in frame from the first base. CDR1 MDHEN and CDR2 SYDVKM were looked up in the germline V gene. The junction carries 13 bases between V and J, which are trimmed by 5 bases and 0 bases respectively. Whole blood was collected in K2EDTA tubes by collaborating institutions according to the institutions' own protocols. For TCRbeta analysis, collaborators shipped samples in one of three forms: frozen whole blood, isolated PBMCs, or DNA extracted from either of those sample types. The study at large found these results: The amount of clinical and demographic metadata varied by source and participant and was provided uncurated.

The immunoSEQ Assay, a bias-controlled multiplex PCR, was used to amplify TCRbeta CDR3 regions from genomic DNA. The authors' analysis ran thus. The number of nucleated cells in each sample was estimated by amplification of reference gene primers within the assay. To quantify the absolute abundance of each unique TCRbeta CDR3 rearrangement, sequence reads were collapsed and filtered. For each sample, productive Simpson clonality was calculated as the square root of Simpson's diversity index across productive rearrangements. This immuneACCESS table, as held by TCRdb, lists in-frame sequences with V and J called but not all clones. Of the missing ones, under half trace to an unresolved V gene in checked studies; the others have no known cause. The V and J calls and clone size are taken from that table; D and trimming were inferred from the DNA. Recorded for this sample are about 67,000 clones; 87% of them occurred a single time. The ten largest clones represent approximately 20% of the sample.

The chain employs TRBV28 and TRBJ2-2; a tentative D match to TRBD1 spans 6 bases. This receptor was obtained from a woman older than 75 with acute or convalescent COVID-19. Specimen: peripheral blood. The CDR3 amino acid sequence is: CASSLIGGSNTGELFF. The nucleotides read TGTGCCAGCAGTCTGATTGGGGGCTCGAACACCGGGGAGCTGTTTTTT.